The TCR beta chain described here comes from a study of T cells after yellow fever vaccination. Broader study findings: Re-detected after boosting: most primary clones, about 95% of CD4 and about 85% of CD8. Weaker, the secondary response had a peak occurring faster, on day 5 versus 15. Few clonotypes appeared in both CD4 and CD8 compartments. Sorted repertoires could include abundant contaminating clonotypes from bulk cells.

A note on this clonotype: Its antigen is currently unknown.

TCRdb independently ran MiXCR on the 5' RACE reads; one entry per CDR3 protein. The repertoire includes 550,000 or so distinct CDR3 sequences, roughly 19% of them detected once, and roughly an eighth sits in the top ten. The CDR3 has 14 residues. Per the germline V gene, CDR1 is SGHRS and CDR2 is YFSETQ. The V end was cut by 5 bases, the J end by 1 base, with 9 bases between. V gene TRBV5-1 combines with J gene TRBJ2-2; possibly TRBD2 for D (6 bases). Here the sequenced sample was PBMCs, taken 15 days after the yellow fever booster vaccination. The sequence came from a man aged 25-45 years who received the YFV17D yellow fever vaccine. The CDR3 loop reads CASSEEGNTGELFF. DNA of the CDR3: TGCGCCAGCAGTGAGGAGGGGAACACCGGGGAGCTGTTTTTT.